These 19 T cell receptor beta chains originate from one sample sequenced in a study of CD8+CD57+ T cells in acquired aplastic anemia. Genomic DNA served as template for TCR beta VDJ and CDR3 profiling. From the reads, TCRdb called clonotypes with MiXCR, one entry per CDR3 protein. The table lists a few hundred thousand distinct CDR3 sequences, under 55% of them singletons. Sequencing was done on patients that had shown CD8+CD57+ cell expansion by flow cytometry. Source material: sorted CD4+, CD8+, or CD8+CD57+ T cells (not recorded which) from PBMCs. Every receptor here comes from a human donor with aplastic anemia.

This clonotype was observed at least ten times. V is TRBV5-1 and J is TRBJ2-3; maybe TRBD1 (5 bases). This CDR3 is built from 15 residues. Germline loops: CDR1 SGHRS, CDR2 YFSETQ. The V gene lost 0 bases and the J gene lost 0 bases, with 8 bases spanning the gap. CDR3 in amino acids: CASSLVQGSTDTQYF. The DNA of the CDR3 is TGCGCCAGCAGCTTGGTTCAGGGTAGCACAGATACGCAGTATTTT.

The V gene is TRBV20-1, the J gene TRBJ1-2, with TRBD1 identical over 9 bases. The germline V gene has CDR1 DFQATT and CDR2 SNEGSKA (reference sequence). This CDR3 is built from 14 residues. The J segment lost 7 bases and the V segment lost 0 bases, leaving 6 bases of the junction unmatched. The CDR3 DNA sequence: TGCAGTGCTAGAGATGACAGGGGGACTATTGGCTACACCTTC. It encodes CSARDDRGTIGYTF.

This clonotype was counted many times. CDR3 coding DNA: TGTGCCAGTAGTTTACCGCGGACAGGGAAAGAGACCCAGTACTTC. Amino acid sequence: CASSLPRTGKETQYF. V and J are TRBV19 and TRBJ2-5; 8 bases line up with TRBD1. Germline V CDR1 and CDR2: LNHDA, SQIVND (reference sequence). J gave up 3 bases and V 5 bases, and 8 bases lay outside the gene matches. The CDR3 runs to 15 residues.

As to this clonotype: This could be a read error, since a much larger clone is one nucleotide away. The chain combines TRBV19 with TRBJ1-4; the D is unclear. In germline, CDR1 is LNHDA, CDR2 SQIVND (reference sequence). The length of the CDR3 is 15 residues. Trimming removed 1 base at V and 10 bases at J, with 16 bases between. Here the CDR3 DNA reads TGTGCCAGTAGTATAGTCTACAATCAACTTGGAAAACTGTTTTTT. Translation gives CASSIVYNQLGKLFF.

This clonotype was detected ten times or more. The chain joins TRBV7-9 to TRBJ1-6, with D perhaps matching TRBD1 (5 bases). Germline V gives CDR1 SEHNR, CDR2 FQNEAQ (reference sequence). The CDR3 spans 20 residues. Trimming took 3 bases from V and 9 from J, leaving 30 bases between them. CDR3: CASSFRAGPIGGAGTSPLHF. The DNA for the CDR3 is TGTGCCAGCAGCTTTAGAGCGGGGCCTATTGGCGGCGCGGGAACTTCACCCCTCCACTTT. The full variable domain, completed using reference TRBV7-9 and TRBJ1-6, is DTGVSQNPRHKITKRGQNVTFRCDPISEHNRLYWYRQTLGQGPEFLTYFQNEAQLEKSRLLSDRFSAERPKGSFSTLEIQRTEQGDSAMYLCASSFRAGPIGGAGTSPLHFGNGTRLTVT.

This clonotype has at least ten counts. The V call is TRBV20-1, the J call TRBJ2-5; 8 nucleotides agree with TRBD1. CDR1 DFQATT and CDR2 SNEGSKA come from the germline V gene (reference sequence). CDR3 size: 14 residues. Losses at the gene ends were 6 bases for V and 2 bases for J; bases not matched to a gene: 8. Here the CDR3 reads CSASTRQGQETQYF. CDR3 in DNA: TGCAGTGCCAGCACAAGACAGGGGCAAGAGACCCAGTACTTC.

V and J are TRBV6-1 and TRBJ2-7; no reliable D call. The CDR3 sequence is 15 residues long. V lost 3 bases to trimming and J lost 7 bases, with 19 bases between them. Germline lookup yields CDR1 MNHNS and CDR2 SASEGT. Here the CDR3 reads CASSDEAVRSWEQYF. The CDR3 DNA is TGTGCCAGCAGTGACGAGGCAGTCAGGTCCTGGGAGCAGTACTTC.

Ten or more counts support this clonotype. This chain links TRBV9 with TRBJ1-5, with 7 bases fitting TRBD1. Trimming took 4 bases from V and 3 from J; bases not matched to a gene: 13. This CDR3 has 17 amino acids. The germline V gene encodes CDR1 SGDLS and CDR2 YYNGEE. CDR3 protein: CASSPFFRDRHNQPQHF. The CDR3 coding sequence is TGTGCCAGCAGCCCGTTTTTTCGGGACAGACACAATCAGCCCCAGCATTTT.

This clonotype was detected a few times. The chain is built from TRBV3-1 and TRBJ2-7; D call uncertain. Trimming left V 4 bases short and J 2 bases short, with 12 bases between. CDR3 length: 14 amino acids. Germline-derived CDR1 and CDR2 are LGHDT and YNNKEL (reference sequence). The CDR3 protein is CASSPRFSPYEQYF. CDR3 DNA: TGTGCCAGCAGCCCTCGCTTCAGCCCCTACGAGCAGTACTTC.

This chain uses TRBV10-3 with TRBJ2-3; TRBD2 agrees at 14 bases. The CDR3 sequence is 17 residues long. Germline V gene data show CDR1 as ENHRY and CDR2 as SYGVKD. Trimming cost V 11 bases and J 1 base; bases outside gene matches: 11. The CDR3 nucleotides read TGTGCCGGAAAGACTAGCGGGGGGGCCGAGGGCACAGATACGCAGTATTTT. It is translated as CAGKTSGGAEGTDTQYF.

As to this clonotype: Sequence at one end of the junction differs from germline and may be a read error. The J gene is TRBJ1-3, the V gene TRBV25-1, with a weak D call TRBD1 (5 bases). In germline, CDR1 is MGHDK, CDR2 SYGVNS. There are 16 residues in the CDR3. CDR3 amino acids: CASKGNDGKVGSTIYF. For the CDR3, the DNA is TGTGCCAGCAAGGGGAATGACGGGAAGGTTGGAAGCACCATATATTTT.

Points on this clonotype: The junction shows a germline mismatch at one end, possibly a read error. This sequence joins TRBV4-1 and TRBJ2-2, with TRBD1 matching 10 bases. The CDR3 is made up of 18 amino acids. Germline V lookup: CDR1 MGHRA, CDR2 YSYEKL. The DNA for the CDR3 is TGCGCCGGCAGCCAAGATCGACAGGGGGCAAGGGGCACCGGGGGGCTGTTTTTT. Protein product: CAGSQDRQGARGTGGLFF.

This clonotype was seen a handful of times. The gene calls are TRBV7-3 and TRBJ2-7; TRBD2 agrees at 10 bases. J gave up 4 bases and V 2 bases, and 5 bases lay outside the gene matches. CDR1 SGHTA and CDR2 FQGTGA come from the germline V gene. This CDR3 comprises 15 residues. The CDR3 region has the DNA TGTGCCAGCAGCTTACAGCGGGGGGGCATGTACGAGCAGTACTTC. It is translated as CASSLQRGGMYEQYF.

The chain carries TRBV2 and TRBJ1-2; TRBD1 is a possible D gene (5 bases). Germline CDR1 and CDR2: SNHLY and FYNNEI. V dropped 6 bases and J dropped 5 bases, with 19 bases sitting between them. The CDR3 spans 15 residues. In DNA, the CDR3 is TGTGCCAGCAGCGTGGGACCCGGACCAGGGTATGGCTACACCTTC. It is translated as CASSVGPGPGYGYTF.

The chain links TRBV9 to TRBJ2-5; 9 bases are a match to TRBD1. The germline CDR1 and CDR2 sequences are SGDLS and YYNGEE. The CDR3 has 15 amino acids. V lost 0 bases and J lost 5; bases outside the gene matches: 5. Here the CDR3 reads CASSVGTGAGETQYF. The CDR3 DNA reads TGTGCCAGCAGCGTAGGGACAGGGGCAGGGGAGACCCAGTACTTC.

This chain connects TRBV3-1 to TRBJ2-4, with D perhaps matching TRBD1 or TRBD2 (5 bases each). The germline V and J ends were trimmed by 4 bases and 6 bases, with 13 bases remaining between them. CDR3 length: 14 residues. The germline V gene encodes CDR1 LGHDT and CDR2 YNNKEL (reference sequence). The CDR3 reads CASSPGPGPNIQYF. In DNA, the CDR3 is TGTGCCAGCAGCCCAGGACCGGGGCCAAACATTCAGTACTTC.

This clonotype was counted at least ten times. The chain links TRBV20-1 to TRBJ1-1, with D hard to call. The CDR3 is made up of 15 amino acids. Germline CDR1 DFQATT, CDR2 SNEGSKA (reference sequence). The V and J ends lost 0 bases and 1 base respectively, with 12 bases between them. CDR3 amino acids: CSARDGENRNTEAFF. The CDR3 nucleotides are TGCAGTGCTAGAGATGGGGAGAATAGGAACACTGAAGCTTTCTTT.

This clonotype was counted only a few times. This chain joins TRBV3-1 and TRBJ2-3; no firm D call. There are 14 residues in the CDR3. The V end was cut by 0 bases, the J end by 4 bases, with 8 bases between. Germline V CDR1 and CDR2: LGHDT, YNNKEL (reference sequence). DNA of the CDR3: TGTGCCAGCAGCCAAGATACTCAGGCAGATACGCAGTATTTT. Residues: CASSQDTQADTQYF.

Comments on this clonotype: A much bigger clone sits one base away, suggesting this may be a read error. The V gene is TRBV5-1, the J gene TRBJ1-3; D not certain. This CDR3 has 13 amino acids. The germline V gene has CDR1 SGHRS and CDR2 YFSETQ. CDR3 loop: CASSLESGNTTYF. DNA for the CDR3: TGCGCCAGCAGCTTGGAATCTGGAAACACCACATATTTT.